Below, 15 T cell receptor beta chains from the same sample are listed, as sequenced in a study of early T cells in non-severe SARS-CoV-2 infection (TCRdb year 2021). The library was obtained by 5' RACE. Sequencing was performed on a NextSeq 500. TCRdb itself trimmed the public reads at Q25 with fastp, ran MiXCR and retained productive beta chains. Rows matching on CDR3 protein sequence are summarized as one entry with the most common DNA and genes. The sample records tens of thousands of distinct CDR3 sequences, about 11% of which are singletons. Just under 3% of the sample comes from the top ten. The source material was whole blood, sampled at baseline. These TCRs come from an adult who was a healthcare worker with PCR-confirmed SARS-CoV-2 infection or an uninfected control (not recorded which).

This sequence joins TRBV7-2 and TRBJ2-7, with TRBD2 matching 8 bases. The CDR3 is made up of 17 amino acids. Trimming took 0 bases from V and 2 from J; bases not matched to a gene: 9. Germline assignment: CDR1 SGHTA and CDR2 FQGNSA. DNA of the CDR3: TGTGCCAGCAGCTTAGCGGCCGGGCTAGCGGGTCCCTACGAGCAGTACTTC. As protein: CASSLAAGLAGPYEQYF. The whole variable domain, filled in from reference TRBV7-2 and TRBJ2-7, reads GAGVSQSPSNKVTEKGKDVELRCDPISGHTALYWYRQSLGQGLEFLIYFQGNSAPDKSGLPSDRFSAERTGGSVSTLTIQRTQQEDSAVYLCASSLAAGLAGPYEQYFGPGTRLTVT.

This clonotype was detected ten times or more. In nucleotides, the CDR3 is TGTGCCAGCAGGGGGACAGGGAGAAATGGCTACACCTTC. Protein product: CASRGTGRNGYTF. V is TRBV9 and J is TRBJ1-2; 9 nucleotides agree with TRBD1. Germline V gene sequence: CDR1 SGDLS, CDR2 YYNGEE. V dropped 5 bases and J dropped 6; count of bases not matched to a gene: 5. CDR3 length: 13 amino acids.

The chain links TRBV20-1 to TRBJ2-1; D assignment may be TRBD1 or TRBD2 (6 bases each). V was cut by 3 bases and J by 2 bases, with 14 bases left in between. The CDR3 has 15 residues. Germline values: CDR1 DFQATT, CDR2 SNEGSKA (reference sequence). The CDR3 DNA sequence: TGCAGTGCTAGGAACCCGGGGGCCGCCTACAATGAGCAGTTCTTC. It codes for CSARNPGAAYNEQFF.

This clonotype was seen repeatedly, ten times or more. CDR3 in DNA: TGTGCCAGCAGTTACACCTATAGCAATCAGCCCCAGCATTTT. It yields the protein CASSYTYSNQPQHF. This rearrangement joins TRBV6-6 to TRBJ1-5; no reliable D call. The CDR3 covers 14 residues. Trimming pared 2 bases from V and 0 bases from J, leaving 5 bases between. Germline CDR1 is MNHNY and CDR2 is SVGAGI (reference sequence).

This chain connects TRBV20-1 to TRBJ2-2; weak D call: TRBD1 (6 bases). Trimming took 3 bases from V and 2 from J, leaving 13 bases between them. The germline V gene has CDR1 DFQATT and CDR2 SNEGSKA (reference sequence). This CDR3 comprises 15 residues. The CDR3 spells CSASGRTANTGELFF. As DNA, the CDR3 is TGCAGTGCTAGTGGAAGGACAGCTAACACCGGGGAGCTGTTTTTT.

This chain links TRBV11-2 with TRBJ2-1; 14 positions match TRBD2. Losses at the gene ends were 4 bases for V and 8 bases for J; bases not matched to a gene: 16. Germline assignment: CDR1 SGHAT and CDR2 FQNNGV. This CDR3 comprises 19 residues. The CDR3 loop reads CASSSAPASTSGGAYEQFF. The DNA of the CDR3 is TGTGCCAGCAGCTCTGCCCCTGCATCGACTAGCGGGGGGGCCTATGAGCAGTTCTTC. The full variable domain, with the rest looked up from reference TRBV11-2 and TRBJ2-1, is EAGVAQSPRYKIIEKRQSVAFWCNPISGHATLYWYQQILGQGPKLLIQFQNNGVVDDSQLPKDRFSAERLKGVDSTLKIQPAKLEDSAVYLCASSSAPASTSGGAYEQFFGPGTRLTVL.

This clonotype was counted between two and nine times. This chain uses TRBV7-2 with TRBJ2-7; D remains ambiguous. With 3 bases removed from V and 2 bases from J, the gap between germline ends came to 8 bases. This CDR3 comprises 13 residues. The germline V gene has CDR1 SGHTA and CDR2 FQGNSA. CDR3 residues: CASSLDEPYEQYF. The CDR3 DNA follows: TGTGCCAGCAGCTTGGACGAGCCCTACGAGCAGTACTTC.

The chain employs TRBV7-8 and TRBJ1-6, with 7 bases that match TRBD1. Trimming at V came to 5 bases and at J to 11 bases, leaving 12 bases not matched to a gene. Germline loops: CDR1 SGHVS, CDR2 FQNEAQ. The CDR3 covers 15 residues. CDR3 loop: CASSPRQGESTPLHF. CDR3 DNA sequence: TGTGCCAGCAGCCCCCGACAGGGCGAGAGTACACCCCTCCACTTT. Looking up the rest from reference TRBV7-8 and TRBJ1-6 gives the full variable domain: GAGVSQSPRYKVAKRGQDVALRCDPISGHVSLFWYQQALGQGPEFLTYFQNEAQLDKSGLPSDRFFAERPEGSVSTLKIQRTQQEDSAVYLCASSPRQGESTPLHFGNGTRLTVT.

This clonotype was observed a handful of times. The chain recombines TRBV6-4 with TRBJ2-2; D uncertain. This CDR3 spans 13 amino acids. V lost 2 bases and J lost 5, with 6 bases in between. From germline, CDR1 is MRHNA and CDR2 SNTAGT. CDR3 in DNA: TGTGCCAGCAGTGACGGGCCTACCGGGGAGCTGTTTTTT. Its protein is CASSDGPTGELFF.

This clonotype was observed a handful of times. The CDR3: CASSFSTGETQYF. CDR3 coding DNA: TGTGCCAGCAGCTTCTCGACAGGGGAGACCCAGTACTTC. The chain recombines TRBV7-2 with TRBJ2-5; 7 bases are shared with TRBD1. V was clipped by 3 bases and J by 5 bases; unmatched bases: 3. Per the germline V gene, CDR1 is SGHTA and CDR2 is FQGNSA. The CDR3 runs to 13 residues. Full variable domain (rest looked up from reference TRBV7-2 and TRBJ2-5): GAGVSQSPSNKVTEKGKDVELRCDPISGHTALYWYRQSLGQGLEFLIYFQGNSAPDKSGLPSDRFSAERTGGSVSTLTIQRTQQEDSAVYLCASSFSTGETQYFGPGTRLLVL.

This clonotype was observed a few times. The chain is built from TRBV10-1 and TRBJ1-6; TRBD1 is a possible D gene (5 bases). The CDR3 is 14 residues long. The V and J ends lost 6 bases and 6 bases respectively, with 12 bases between them. Germline-derived CDR1 and CDR2 are WNHNN and SYGVQD (reference sequence). CDR3 DNA sequence: TGCGCCAGCAGCGCGGGACGGATTAATTCACCCCTCCACTTT. Its translation is CASSAGRINSPLHF.

The J gene is TRBJ2-3, the V gene TRBV5-5; D is uncertain. Germline CDR1 is SGHKS and CDR2 is YYEKEE (reference sequence). This CDR3 region has 14 residues. V lost 0 bases and J lost 2, with 7 bases in between. The CDR3 DNA follows: TGTGCCAGCAGCTTGGAGGGCCTCACAGATACGCAGTATTTT. It yields the protein CASSLEGLTDTQYF.

There are a few counts of this clonotype. The V call is TRBV20-1, the J call TRBJ1-6; D may be TRBD1 (5 bases). The CDR3 has 13 residues. Germline V gene data show CDR1 as DFQATT and CDR2 as SNEGSKA (reference sequence). Trimming shortened V by 3 bases and J by 7 bases, and 10 bases separated the two germline ends. The CDR3 DNA follows: TGCAGTGCTAGTACAGGCGCCAATTCACCCCTCCACTTT. Translating it yields CSASTGANSPLHF.

This clonotype was seen many times. The chain links TRBV5-8 to TRBJ2-3, with D perhaps TRBD1 (6 bases). Deletions cut 3 bases from V and 6 bases from J, with 8 bases between. The CDR3 consists of 12 residues. In germline, CDR1 is SGHTS, CDR2 YDEGEE. The CDR3 region has the DNA TGTGCCAGCAGCTCTACAGGGGATACGCAGTATTTT. Its translation: CASSSTGDTQYF.

This clonotype has ten or more counts. The chain is built from TRBV3-1 and TRBJ1-1, with 10 bases lining up with TRBD1. The junction had 17 bases not matched to a gene; V was cut back by 4 bases and J by 0 bases. CDR3 size: 20 residues. The germline gives CDR1 LGHDT, CDR2 YNNKEL (reference sequence). The CDR3 spells CASSPRQWKKGQGLNTEAFF. The CDR3 DNA follows: TGTGCCAGCAGCCCCCGACAATGGAAGAAGGGACAGGGGTTGAACACTGAAGCTTTCTTT.